The 9 T cell receptor beta chains listed next were all sequenced from one sample in a study of blood T cell repertoires in COVID-19. Only in-frame clones appear in the TCRdb table, and some are missing; sequencing was by immunoSEQ multiplex PCR. Of approximately 350,000 clones listed, around nine tenths are singletons. Sequenced: peripheral blood. The receptors stem from a woman under 30 who had recovered from COVID-19.

The chain is built from TRBV7-2 and TRBJ1-5; 8 bases fit TRBD1. Looked up from germline, CDR1 is SGHTA and CDR2 is FQGNSA. The CDR3 loop spans 14 amino acids. Germline trimming cut 4 bases from V and 7 bases from J; bases unmatched to any gene: 6. The CDR3 is CASSSRTGKQPQHF. CDR3 nucleotide sequence: TGTGCCAGCAGCTCACGGACAGGGAAACAGCCCCAGCATTTT.

V is TRBV5-1 and J is TRBJ2-5; D is undetermined. This CDR3 contains 14 residues. Germline V gives CDR1 SGHRS, CDR2 YFSETQ. V shed 0 bases and J shed 5 bases, with 11 bases lying between them. CDR3 residues: CASSLGSTAETQYF. For the CDR3, the DNA is TGCGCCAGCAGCTTGGGAAGTACCGCGGAGACCCAGTACTTC.

This clone was found a few times. The chain is built from TRBV30 and TRBJ1-1, with D unresolved. CDR1 is GTSNPN, CDR2 SVGIG, per germline (reference sequence). Trimming took 6 bases from V and 10 from J, leaving 21 bases between them. This CDR3 is 13 amino acids long. The DNA of the CDR3 is TGTGCCTGTAAGACAAGGGCGGGTGGGATAGCTTTCTTT. It translates to CACKTRAGGIAFF.

The chain links TRBV19 to TRBJ2-7; D remains ambiguous. With 3 bases removed from V and 4 bases from J, the gap between germline ends came to 7 bases. The germline V gene has CDR1 LNHDA and CDR2 SQIVND (reference sequence). The CDR3 has 12 residues. The CDR3 loop is CASSMNSYEQYV. In nucleotides, the CDR3 is TGTGCCAGTAGTATGAACAGTTACGAGCAGTACGTC.

The rearrangement uses TRBV18 and TRBJ2-6; 7 bases fit TRBD1. With 7 bases clipped from V and 0 bases from J, the junction kept 12 bases outside the gene matches. The CDR3 has 18 residues. Germline lookup yields CDR1 KGHSH and CDR2 LQKENI. The CDR3 here is CASFPEDRIDSGANVLTF. The CDR3 DNA sequence: TGTGCCAGCTTCCCAGAGGACAGGATTGACTCTGGGGCCAACGTCCTGACTTTC.

The rearrangement uses TRBV7-9 and TRBJ2-1, with 8 bases that match TRBD2. Germline lookup yields CDR1 SEHNR and CDR2 FQNEAQ (reference sequence). This CDR3 comprises 18 residues. With V trimmed by 5 bases and J by 0 bases, 12 bases remained unmatched. CDR3 protein: CASSRSSTGGSSYNEQFF. The CDR3 DNA follows: TGTGCCAGCAGCCGATCCAGTACGGGGGGGAGCTCCTACAATGAGCAGTTCTTC.

The chain links TRBV7-8 to TRBJ1-1, with D perhaps TRBD1 (6 bases). The length of the CDR3 is 15 residues. V dropped 6 bases and J dropped 1 base, with 15 bases sitting between them. Germline CDR1 and CDR2: SGHVS and FQNEAQ. CDR3 nucleotide sequence: TGTGCCAGCAGGCTAGTACAGGGAGCGAACACTGAAGCTTTCTTT. As protein: CASRLVQGANTEAFF. The full variable domain, rest sourced from reference TRBV7-8 and TRBJ1-1, is GAGVSQSPRYKVAKRGQDVALRCDPISGHVSLFWYQQALGQGPEFLTYFQNEAQLDKSGLPSDRFFAERPEGSVSTLKIQRTQQEDSAVYLCASRLVQGANTEAFFGQGTRLTVV.

This clone has a single count. The chain combines TRBV6-5 with TRBJ1-5; a possible D gene is TRBD1 (5 bases). CDR3 size: 14 residues. V lost 6 bases to trimming and J lost 7 bases, with 16 bases between them. Germline lookup yields CDR1 MNHEY and CDR2 SVGAGI. The CDR3 loop is CASRASGVGQPQHF. CDR3 DNA sequence: TGTGCCAGCAGAGCCTCGGGGGTCGGGCAGCCCCAGCATTTT.

The V gene is TRBV27, the J gene TRBJ2-3, with D maybe TRBD2 (5 bases). CDR3 length: 16 residues. With 1 base removed from V and 0 bases from J, the gap between germline ends came to 11 bases. CDR1 is MNHEY, CDR2 SMNVEV, per germline (reference sequence). CDR3 protein: CASSLLGGFSTDTQYF. The CDR3 DNA sequence: TGTGCCAGCAGTTTATTGGGCGGGTTTAGCACAGATACGCAGTATTTT.